This T cell receptor beta chain was found in a study of T cell changes during pregnancy in multiple sclerosis. Clones were read by immunoSEQ multiplex PCR, and TCRdb kept only the in-frame ones, dropping some. The repertoire holds approximately 49,000 clones, with approximately 85% as singletons. Deletions cut 0 bases from V and 0 bases from J, with 18 bases between. The CDR3 spans 17 residues. The V gene's germline CDR1 is SQVTM and CDR2 ANQGSEA. The receptor comes from a female donor with multiple sclerosis, enrolled in a pregnancy study. The genes are TRBV29-1 and TRBJ2-7; weak D call: TRBD2 (7 bases). Sequencing was performed on CD4+ T cells from peripheral blood mononuclear cells, taken in the second trimester of pregnancy. The chain's CDR3 is CSVEEGGEGGDSYEQYF. CDR3 DNA sequence: TGCAGCGTTGAAGAAGGGGGGGAAGGGGGGGACTCCTACGAGCAGTACTTC.